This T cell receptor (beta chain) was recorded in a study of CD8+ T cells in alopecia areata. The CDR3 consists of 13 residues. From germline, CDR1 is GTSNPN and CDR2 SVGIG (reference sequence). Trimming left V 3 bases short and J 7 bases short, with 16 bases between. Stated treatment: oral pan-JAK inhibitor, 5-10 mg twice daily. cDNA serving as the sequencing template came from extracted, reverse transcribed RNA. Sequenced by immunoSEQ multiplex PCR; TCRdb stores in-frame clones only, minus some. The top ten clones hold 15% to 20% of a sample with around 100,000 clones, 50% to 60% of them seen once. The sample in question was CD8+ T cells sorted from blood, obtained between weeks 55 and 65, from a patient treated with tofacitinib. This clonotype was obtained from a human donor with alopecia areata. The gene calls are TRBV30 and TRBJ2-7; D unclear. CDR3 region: CAWSVIPLGEQYF. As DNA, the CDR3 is TGTGCCTGGAGCGTGATCCCTTTGGGGGAGCAGTACTTC.